This record looks at one T cell receptor beta chain sequence and its context. Its antigen remains unknown. These data come from a study of metastatic and nonmetastatic thyroid tumors. Across the whole study: Across blood and tumor or nodule tissue, repertoires from malignant and benign thyroid patients were compared with one another.

This CDR3 comprises 15 residues. V gave up 1 base and J gave up 6 bases; unmatched junction bases: 8. Germline V gene data show CDR1 as DFQATT and CDR2 as SNEGSKA (reference sequence). Overall study findings and caveats: Across blood and tumor, TCR beta diversity in malignant thyroid tumors was reportedly significantly higher than in benign nodules.

There were no patients who had received any treatment before thyroid surgery. In the original analysis: The study built a papillary thyroid cancer distant-metastasis classifier from CDR3 differences across clinicopathological groups. TCRdb re-called the PCR reads with MiXCR. What appears here as the V and J calls and clone size reflects TCRdb's work, not the paper's. Of 39,000 or so clones listed, roughly 50% are singletons. This chain uses TRBV20-1 with TRBJ2-7, with 11 bases fitting TRBD1. The TCR sequence derives from a male donor with papillary thyroid cancer or a benign thyroid nodule (not recorded which). Some clones in this sample may be carry-over from other donors' samples. The specimen was tumor tissue. DNA for the CDR3: TGCAGTGCTAGAGCGGTAGGACAGGGGGCAGCCGAGCAGTACTTC. Its protein product is CSARAVGQGAAEQYF.